The clone carrying this T cell receptor (beta chain) has just a few counts. What it binds is not known. The authors ran a second PCR of 7 to 11 cycles using a sample-barcoded 5' primer and a J-beta primer mix. TCRdb processed the 5' RACE reads anew with MiXCR; each CDR3 protein has one entry. The sample records a few hundred thousand distinct CDR3 sequences, 27% being singletons. This sample was included in a study of blood T cells in healthy people across ages. Whole-study findings and limits: Researchers judged that diversity estimates from one million T cells fell short of true values. Unsorted PBMCs prevented conclusive naive versus antigen-experienced comparison. Per million T cells, the diversity of TCR beta decreased roughly linearly as age advanced.

CDR1 is MNHNY, CDR2 SVGAGI, per germline (reference sequence). The CDR3 length is 12 residues. V gave up 6 bases and J gave up 0 bases, with 3 bases separating them. The sequenced sample consisted of blood. The rearrangement links TRBV6-6 to TRBJ1-5; no firm D call. The sequence derives from a woman in her 70s in good health. The CDR3 loop is CASRNSNQPQHF. The CDR3 DNA sequence: TGTGCCAGCAGGAATAGCAATCAGCCCCAGCATTTT.